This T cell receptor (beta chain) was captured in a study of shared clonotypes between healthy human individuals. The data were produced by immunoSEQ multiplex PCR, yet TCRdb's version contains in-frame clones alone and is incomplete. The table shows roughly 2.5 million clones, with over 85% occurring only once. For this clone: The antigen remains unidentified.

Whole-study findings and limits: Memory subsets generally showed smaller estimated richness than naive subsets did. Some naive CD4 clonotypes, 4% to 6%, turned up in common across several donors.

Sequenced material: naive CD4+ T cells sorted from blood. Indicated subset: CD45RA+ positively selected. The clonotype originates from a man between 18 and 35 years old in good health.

CDR3 nucleotides: TGTGCCAGCAGCTTAGGGAGGACTAGATCAGATACGCAGTATTTT. Translation: CASSLGRTRSDTQYF. This chain joins TRBV7-2 and TRBJ2-3; 7 nucleotides line up with TRBD2. This CDR3 region has 15 residues. Germline-derived CDR1 and CDR2 are SGHTA and FQGNSA. J lost 4 bases, V lost 1 base, and 5 bases had no gene match.